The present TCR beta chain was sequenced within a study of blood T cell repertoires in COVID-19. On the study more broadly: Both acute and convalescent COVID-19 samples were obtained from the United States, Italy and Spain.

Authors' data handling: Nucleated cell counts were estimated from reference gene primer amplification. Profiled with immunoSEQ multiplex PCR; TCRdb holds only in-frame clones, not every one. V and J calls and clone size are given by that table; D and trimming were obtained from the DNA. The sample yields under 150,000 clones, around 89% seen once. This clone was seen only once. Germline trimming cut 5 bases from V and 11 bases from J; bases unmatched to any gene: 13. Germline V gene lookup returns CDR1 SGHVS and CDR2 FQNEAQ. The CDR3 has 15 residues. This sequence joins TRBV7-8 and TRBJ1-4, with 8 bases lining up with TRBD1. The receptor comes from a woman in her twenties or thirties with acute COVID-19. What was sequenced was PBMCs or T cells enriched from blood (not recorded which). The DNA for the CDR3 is TGTGCCAGCAGCACTCAGGGGGCCCCCTCTGGGAAACTGTTTTTT. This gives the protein CASSTQGAPSGKLFF.